The 31 T cell receptor beta chains below all came from one sample that was sequenced in a study of blood T cell repertoires in COVID-19. Measured with immunoSEQ multiplex PCR; TCRdb has only the in-frame clones, and not every one. This table holds roughly 200,000 clones, 86% found once. Sample: PBMCs or T cells enriched from blood (not recorded which). These receptors originate from a woman between 35 and 50 years old in a cohort exposed to, infected with or recovered from COVID-19 (not recorded which).

This clone was counted a single time. This chain links TRBV4-1 with TRBJ1-4; 11 nucleotides match TRBD1. Germline values: CDR1 MGHRA, CDR2 YSYEKL. The CDR3 totals 15 residues. V shed 4 bases and J 6 bases; nucleotides not matched to a gene: 4. CDR3 sequence (DNA): TGCGCCAGCAGCCCGGGACAGGGGGGACATGAAAAACTGTTTTTT. It specifies CASSPGQGGHEKLFF.

The J gene is TRBJ2-1, the V gene TRBV19; TRBD1 aligns across 8 bases. The CDR3 spans 16 residues. The ends lost 3 bases at V and 5 bases at J; junction bases unmatched: 9. The germline V gene encodes CDR1 LNHDA and CDR2 SQIVND (reference sequence). This chain's CDR3 is CASSITAHRGNNEQFF. The CDR3 coding sequence is TGTGCCAGTAGTATTACCGCCCACAGGGGGAACAATGAGCAGTTCTTC.

J is TRBJ1-6 and V is TRBV5-1; 7 positions match TRBD1. Germline CDR1 SGHRS, CDR2 YFSETQ. CDR3 length equals 14 residues. With V trimmed by 4 bases and J by 9 bases, 7 bases remained unmatched. CDR3 nucleotides: TGCGCCAGCAGCCTAGACAGGGCCATTTCACCCCTCCACTTT. Its protein is CASSLDRAISPLHF.

This rearrangement joins TRBV4-3 to TRBJ2-7, with TRBD1 matching over 11 bases. Germline trimming cut 4 bases from V and 4 bases from J; bases unmatched to any gene: 3. Germline V gene sequence: CDR1 LGHNA, CDR2 YSLEER. The CDR3 runs 14 residues. The CDR3 loop is CASSRGQGAYEQYF. The CDR3, as DNA: TGCGCCAGCAGCCGTGGACAGGGGGCTTACGAGCAGTACTTC.

The V gene is TRBV7-6, the J gene TRBJ1-1; no firm D call. CDR1 SGHVS and CDR2 FNYEAQ come from the germline V gene. The ends were cut back, 2 bases at V and 2 bases at J, with 15 bases in the middle. The CDR3 is 16 residues long. CDR3 bases: TGTGCCAGCAGCTTAAAGATCGGTGGGCCTAACACTGAAGCTTTCTTT. Protein: CASSLKIGGPNTEAFF.

This rearrangement joins TRBV7-9 to TRBJ1-1, with 7 bases matching TRBD1. The CDR3 sequence is 15 residues long. Germline CDR1 SEHNR, CDR2 FQNEAQ (reference sequence). The V segment lost 0 bases and the J segment 0 bases; nucleotides outside the gene matches: 1. The CDR3 bases are TGTGCCAGCAGCTTAGCACAGGGGATGAACACTGAAGCTTTCTTT. Translating it yields CASSLAQGMNTEAFF.

The chain has TRBV28 and TRBJ2-7; 9 bases line up with TRBD1. V was pared by 7 bases and J by 9 bases, with 22 bases of the junction left unmatched. Per germline, CDR1 MDHEN and CDR2 SYDVKM. This CDR3 is built from 17 residues. The CDR3 DNA reads as TGTGCCAGCACTCCCCTAGGGGGACAGGGTACATCGAGCGGGCAGTACTTC. Protein product: CASTPLGGQGTSSGQYF.

A few counts support this clone. The rearrangement joins TRBV29-1 to TRBJ2-7; D is possibly TRBD1 (5 bases). The CDR3 spans 13 residues. V lost 2 bases, J lost 3 bases, and 11 bases lay in between. Germline lookup yields CDR1 SQVTM and CDR2 ANQGSEA. CDR3 region: CSVETGFLYEQYF. DNA of the CDR3: TGCAGCGTTGAAACAGGATTCCTCTACGAGCAGTACTTC.

This rearrangement joins TRBV5-5 to TRBJ2-2; the D gene is possibly TRBD2 (5 bases). The V and J ends lost 4 bases and 5 bases respectively, with 21 bases between them. Per germline, CDR1 SGHKS and CDR2 YYEKEE (reference sequence). The CDR3 length is 17 residues. This CDR3 reads CASSRTRGSEMTGELFF. DNA for the CDR3: TGTGCCAGCAGCCGGACCCGAGGGTCGGAGATGACCGGGGAGCTGTTTTTT.

V usage is TRBV2 and J usage is TRBJ1-2; D not resolved. The CDR3 sequence is 15 residues long. In germline, CDR1 is SNHLY, CDR2 FYNNEI. Trimming took off 1 base at V and 3 bases at J, with 12 bases between the two ends. In DNA, the CDR3 is TGTGCCAGCAGTGAAGGGCAGGCTGGGTACTATGGCTACACCTTC. Protein: CASSEGQAGYYGYTF.

The V gene is TRBV29-1, the J gene TRBJ2-1; 9 nucleotides match TRBD2. CDR3 length: 15 residues. The germline CDR1 and CDR2 sequences are SQVTM and ANQGSEA. The V and J ends lost 3 bases and 7 bases, in that order; junction bases with no gene match: 10. CDR3 sequence reads: CSVDLLAGAGNEQFF. Here the CDR3 DNA reads TGCAGCGTTGACCTTTTAGCGGGGGCCGGTAATGAGCAGTTCTTC.

The table lists this clone with a few counts. The chain employs TRBV4-3 and TRBJ1-1; tentatively, D is TRBD1 (5 bases). The CDR3 extends over 15 amino acids. Germline V gives CDR1 LGHNA, CDR2 YSLEER. V was shortened by 0 bases and J by 6 bases, with 14 bases between the two germline ends. This chain's CDR3 is CASSQDPAGVAEAFF. The DNA for the CDR3 is TGCGCCAGCAGCCAAGATCCGGCGGGGGTGGCTGAAGCTTTCTTT.

This chain uses TRBV5-1 with TRBJ1-1, with D possibly being TRBD1 (6 bases). Trimming took off 4 bases at V and 4 bases at J, with 14 bases between the two ends. Germline V gives CDR1 SGHRS, CDR2 YFSETQ. CDR3 length: 14 residues. The CDR3 protein is CASSTDRQGTEAFF. DNA for the CDR3: TGCGCCAGCAGCACCGACAGGCAGGGCACTGAAGCTTTCTTT.

The J gene is TRBJ2-5, the V gene TRBV18; D is possibly TRBD2 (6 bases). The CDR3 covers 15 residues. Trimming removed 4 bases from V and 5 bases from J, with 17 bases in between. Germline V gene sequence: CDR1 KGHSH, CDR2 LQKENI. CDR3 DNA: TGTGCCAGCTCACAACCGGGGCGGGGTTCGGAGACCCAGTACTTC. It translates to CASSQPGRGSETQYF.

The chain is built from TRBV5-1 and TRBJ1-1; 8 bases map to TRBD1. In germline, CDR1 is SGHRS, CDR2 YFSETQ. The CDR3 covers 14 residues. V lost 4 bases to trimming and J lost 3 bases; unmatched junction nucleotides: 5. In DNA, the CDR3 is TGCGCCAGCAGCGACCAGGGGGCGCACACTGAAGCTTTCTTT. It specifies CASSDQGAHTEAFF.

The chain couples TRBV6-5 to TRBJ1-1; D may be TRBD1 (6 bases). Looked up from germline, CDR1 is MNHEY and CDR2 is SVGAGI. With 0 bases removed from V and 6 bases from J, the gap between germline ends came to 17 bases. The CDR3 has 16 amino acids. DNA of the CDR3: TGTGCCAGCAGTTACTCAGCCCCAGGGGTTAGAGCTGAAGCTTTCTTT. Amino acid sequence: CASSYSAPGVRAEAFF.

The V gene is TRBV4-1, the J gene TRBJ2-1; a possible D gene is TRBD2 (5 bases). The ends were cut back, 2 bases at V and 6 bases at J, with 20 bases in the middle. The V gene's germline CDR1 is MGHRA and CDR2 YSYEKL. This CDR3 is built from 17 residues. The CDR3 sequence is CASSQSELEGLLNEQFF. The CDR3 nucleotides are TGCGCCAGCAGCCAATCAGAGCTCGAGGGCCTACTCAATGAGCAGTTCTTC.

This chain uses TRBV5-1 with TRBJ1-4; 7 nucleotides align to TRBD1. V gave up 7 bases and J gave up 5 bases; unmatched junction bases: 8. In germline, CDR1 is SGHRS, CDR2 YFSETQ. The CDR3 totals 14 residues. In DNA, the CDR3 is TGCGCCAGCCAACAGTCAGGGGGGAATGAAAAACTGTTTTTT. Translation gives CASQQSGGNEKLFF.

The chain links TRBV25-1 to TRBJ1-1; no reliable D call. Germline V gene sequence: CDR1 MGHDK, CDR2 SYGVNS. Deletions cut 3 bases from V and 1 base from J, with 6 bases between. The CDR3 runs 13 residues. CDR3 loop: CASSDYWNTEAFF. In nucleotides, the CDR3 is TGTGCCAGCAGTGATTACTGGAACACTGAAGCTTTCTTT.

This clone appeared once. The chain carries TRBV3-1 (or the pseudogene TRBV3-2) and TRBJ1-1; TRBD1 matches 7 bases. Germline V gene lookup returns CDR1 LGHDT and CDR2 YNNKEL (reference sequence). With V trimmed by 6 bases and J by 6 bases, 7 bases remained unmatched. CDR3 length: 13 residues. The CDR3 sequence is CASRGQSSAEAFF. CDR3 nucleotide sequence: TGTGCCAGCAGGGGACAGAGTTCGGCTGAAGCTTTCTTT.

This sequence joins TRBV5-6 and TRBJ1-6; 8 bases agree with TRBD1. Per germline, CDR1 SGHDT and CDR2 YYEEEE. The J segment lost 9 bases and the V segment lost 0 bases, leaving 5 bases of the junction unmatched. The CDR3 covers 15 residues. The CDR3 coding sequence is TGTGCCAGCAGCTTGGGGACAGGGTTCACTTCACCCCTCCACTTT. As protein: CASSLGTGFTSPLHF.

V and J are TRBV19 and TRBJ1-4; 7 nucleotides line up with TRBD1. Per the germline V gene, CDR1 is LNHDA and CDR2 is SQIVND (reference sequence). The junction had 15 bases not matched to a gene; V was cut back by 7 bases and J by 7 bases. The CDR3 sequence is 16 residues long. The CDR3 protein is CASKGTVPGGTEKLFF. Here the CDR3 DNA reads TGTGCCAGTAAGGGGACAGTCCCAGGGGGAACTGAAAAACTGTTTTTT.

CDR3 coding DNA: TGTGCCAGCAGTGAAGCATTGGCGGGGGGAGCAGATACGCAGTATTTT. Translation gives CASSEALAGGADTQYF. J is TRBJ2-3 and V is TRBV6-1; TRBD2 aligns across 8 bases. The CDR3 extends over 16 amino acids. The V gene end was trimmed by 0 bases and the J gene end by 4 bases; junction bases not matched to a gene: 6. The germline V gene has CDR1 MNHNS and CDR2 SASEGT.

This sequence joins TRBV5-1 and TRBJ1-1; D is ambiguous. CDR3 length: 14 residues. Trimming pared 1 base from V and 0 bases from J, leaving 7 bases between. Germline assignment: CDR1 SGHRS and CDR2 YFSETQ. CDR3 sequence: CASSLPFLNTEAFF. DNA of the CDR3: TGCGCCAGCAGCTTGCCTTTTCTGAACACTGAAGCTTTCTTT.

The chain couples TRBV9 to TRBJ2-7; 8 bases are a match to TRBD1. This CDR3 region has 14 residues. Germline trimming cut 3 bases from V and 3 bases from J; bases unmatched to any gene: 5. From germline, CDR1 is SGDLS and CDR2 YYNGEE. DNA for the CDR3: TGTGCCAGCAGCGCCCAGGGGGCAGGCTACGAGCAGTACTTC. It encodes CASSAQGAGYEQYF.

The chain joins TRBV5-4 to TRBJ1-1; D gene unclear. This CDR3 contains 12 residues. Between the trimmed V and J ends, which lost 1 base and 3 bases, there was a span of 4 bases. CDR1 and CDR2 from the germline V gene are SGHNT and YYREEE (reference sequence). The CDR3 DNA reads TGTGCCAGCAGCTTGTCGGACACTGAAGCTTTCTTT. Translating it yields CASSLSDTEAFF.

The chain uses TRBV19 and TRBJ1-3; D unresolved. This CDR3 spans 15 amino acids. CDR1 is LNHDA and CDR2 is SQIVND in the germline V gene (reference sequence). The V and J ends lost 1 base and 0 bases respectively, with 7 bases between them. In DNA form, the CDR3 reads TGTGCCAGTAGTATAGCGTTGCGCTCTGGAAACACCATATATTTT. This translates into CASSIALRSGNTIYF.

This chain uses TRBV19 with TRBJ2-7; D is possibly TRBD1 (7 bases). The CDR3 contains 15 residues. Trimming stripped 1 base from V and 2 bases from J, with 12 bases between. Germline V gives CDR1 LNHDA, CDR2 SQIVND (reference sequence). CDR3 amino acids: CASSIGTGGTYEQYF. CDR3 DNA: TGTGCCAGTAGTATAGGGACAGGAGGGACCTACGAGCAGTACTTC.

The chain carries TRBV19 and TRBJ1-5; possible D gene TRBD1, 5 bases. Germline V CDR1 and CDR2: LNHDA, SQIVND (reference sequence). Trimming left V 5 bases short and J 8 bases short, with 10 bases between. The CDR3 extends over 12 amino acids. The CDR3 reads CASSDWGEPQHF. The CDR3 DNA reads as TGTGCCAGTAGTGATTGGGGGGAGCCCCAGCATTTT.

The V call is TRBV14, the J call TRBJ1-5; TRBD1 might be the D (6 bases). This CDR3 region has 13 residues. Germline CDR1 reads SGHDN; CDR2 reads FVKESK. Trimming removed 2 bases from V and 4 bases from J, with 6 bases in between. CDR3 sequence (DNA): TGTGCCAGCAGCCAAACAGGGAATCAGCCCCAGCATTTT. Translating it yields CASSQTGNQPQHF.

As regards this clone: At one boundary the junction diverges from the germline segment, which might be a read error. The rearrangement links TRBV27 to TRBJ1-2; 8 bases match TRBD1. The germline V gene encodes CDR1 MNHEY and CDR2 SMNVEV (reference sequence). This CDR3 region has 13 residues. CDR3 region: CASSYQPGGGYTF. In nucleotides, the CDR3 is TGTGCCAGTAGTTACCAACCAGGGGGCGGCTACACCTTC.